The entry below describes one TCR beta chain. Authors' data handling: The authors estimated nucleated cell counts from reference gene primer amplification. Generated by immunoSEQ multiplex PCR, the TCRdb table keeps only in-frame clones and is missing some. V, J and clone size were drawn from that table, and D and trimming were deduced from the DNA. The data hold 100,000 to 150,000 clones, with nearly 90% observed a single time. This entry belongs to a study of blood T cell repertoires in COVID-19. At the level of the study: Samples came from the United States, Italy and Spain, spanning acute and convalescent COVID-19. Sources were T cells, B-cell-depleted T cells, or PBMCs; the material itself was cDNA or gDNA.

Source material: peripheral blood. The sequence derives from a woman of 80 years or more with acute or convalescent COVID-19.

The CDR3: CASSTTGLINYGYTF. The CDR3 DNA reads TGTGCCAGTAGCACCACAGGGCTCATTAACTATGGCTACACCTTC. The chain links TRBV19 to TRBJ1-2; weak D call: TRBD1 (6 bases). The CDR3 is 15 residues long. From germline, CDR1 is LNHDA and CDR2 SQIVND (reference sequence). Between the trimmed V and J ends, which lost 6 bases and 1 base, there was a span of 15 bases. Looking up the rest from reference TRBV19 and TRBJ1-2 gives the full variable domain: DGGITQSPKYLFRKEGQNVTLSCEQNLNHDAMYWYRQDPGQGLRLIYYSQIVNDFQKGDIAEGYSVSREKKESFPLTVTSAQKNPTAFYLCASSTTGLINYGYTFGSGTRLTVV.